There are many counts of the clone carrying this T cell receptor (beta chain). Its antigen is not identified. The sample comes from a study of spatial heterogeneity in lung cancer. Study-wide background: Unique TCR and UMI combinations averaged more than ten appearances each in raw reads.

Specified time point: sample taken at primary tumor resection. The donors comprised approximately 72 untreated early-stage non-small cell lung cancer patients. MiXCR, run by TCRdb on the 5' RACE reads, gives a single entry per CDR3 protein. Here the sample spans approximately 12,000 distinct CDR3 sequences, 9.5% to 13% being singletons. Germline-derived CDR1 and CDR2 are MNHEY and SVGEGT. V was cut by 4 bases and J by 7 bases, with 7 bases left in between. CDR3 length: 11 residues. Study conclusions and caveats: Regional and ubiquitous nonsynonymous mutations were tracked by counts of regional and ubiquitous expanded TCRs, respectively. For tumor T cells, estimated coverage reached only around 7.1% (alpha) and over 12% (beta). Expanded intratumoral alpha and beta TCR counts tracked tumor mutation counts.

This sample comprised lung tumor tissue, obtained at surgery. The clonotype comes from a female donor with early-stage non-small cell lung cancer. The V gene is TRBV6-2 or TRBV6-3, the J gene TRBJ1-1; no definite D call. CDR3 nucleotide sequence: TGTGCCAGCAGTTCCCTTATTGAAGCTTTCTTT. Translated, it gives CASSSLIEAFF.